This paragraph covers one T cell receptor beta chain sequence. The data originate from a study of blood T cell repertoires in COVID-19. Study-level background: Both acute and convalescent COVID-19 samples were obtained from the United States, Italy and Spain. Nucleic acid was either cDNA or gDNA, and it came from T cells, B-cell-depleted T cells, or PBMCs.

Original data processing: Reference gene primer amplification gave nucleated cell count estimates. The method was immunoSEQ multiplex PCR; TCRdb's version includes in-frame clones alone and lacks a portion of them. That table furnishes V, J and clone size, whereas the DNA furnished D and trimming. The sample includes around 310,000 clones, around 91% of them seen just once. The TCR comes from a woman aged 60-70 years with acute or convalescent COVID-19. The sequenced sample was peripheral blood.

CDR3 protein: CATTDRGWGSPLHF. The CDR3 DNA follows: TGTGCCACCACGGACAGGGGGTGGGGTTCACCCCTCCACTTT. The chain is built from TRBV27 and TRBJ1-6; 10 bases fit TRBD1. V lost 10 bases, J lost 9 bases, and 9 bases stayed unmatched. Germline CDR1 reads MNHEY; CDR2 reads SMNVEV (reference sequence). The CDR3 is 14 amino acids.